Given below is one T cell receptor (beta chain) in context. Its antigen is unidentified. These data belong to a study of high-grade serous ovarian cancer treatment subgroups. Broader study findings: Higher neoantigen levels went with greater TCR clonal relatedness. Repertoire similarity ranged roughly 0.1 to 0.85 between tumors of one patient.

V lost 6 bases to trimming and J lost 4 bases; unmatched junction nucleotides: 6. The CDR3 is 16 residues long. CDR1 KGHSH and CDR2 LQKENI come from the germline V gene. Produced via immunoSEQ multiplex PCR; TCRdb's table is partial and in-frame only. The sample consists of fewer than 9,500 clones, about three fifths of them appearing once. The tumor samples were collected prior to definitive surgery or chemotherapy. This chain connects TRBV18 to TRBJ2-2; 12 positions agree with TRBD2. The TCR comes from a human donor with high-grade serous ovarian cancer. Material: tumor tissue. This CDR3 is CASSRTSGTPTGELFF. For the CDR3, the DNA is TGTGCCAGCTCGAGGACTAGCGGGACCCCCACCGGGGAGCTGTTTTTT.